The rows below give T cell receptor beta chains drawn from one sample of a study of blood T cell repertoires in COVID-19. Libraries were prepared by immunoSEQ multiplex PCR; TCRdb keeps only in-frame clonotypes and omits some of them. The sample yields 280,000 or so clones, around 88% seen once. Sequencing used peripheral blood. The receptors originated from a woman between 25 and 40 years old who had recovered from COVID-19. Both conserved end residues are part of each CDR3. Clone size is not always given. Where it is, it says once, few, many or a class for expanded clones.

J gene	V gene	clone size	CDR3 protein
TRBJ1-6	TRBV5-5	.	CASSLEAYNSPLHF
TRBJ1-2	TRBV19	.	CASSTSRDRNDRRPGTF
TRBJ2-1	TRBV7-2	.	CASRQNNEQFF
TRBJ2-7	TRBV27	.	CASSSLEGISYEQYF
TRBJ1-6	TRBV9	.	CASSVGHRGSTGDNSPLHF
TRBJ2-7	TRBV3-1/TRBV3-2	.	CASSQDERGHEQYF
TRBJ2-5	TRBV3-1/TRBV3-2	.	CASSPGHEETQYF
TRBJ1-2	TRBV19	once	CASSIQVTVYGYTF
TRBJ2-5	TRBV7-9	.	CASSGSSGGFQETQYF
TRBJ1-5	TRBV7-8	.	CASSPWLWGDVGNQPQHF
TRBJ2-3	TRBV18	.	CASSPPTSGGPTDTQYF
TRBJ2-7	TRBV3-1/TRBV3-2	.	CASSQLAGVGEQYF
TRBJ2-3	TRBV10-3	.	CAISASSGGVTDTQYF
TRBJ1-3	TRBV2	.	CASSEAPLGGEGTRGNTIYF
TRBJ1-2	TRBV24-1	.	CATSDGFGGPANYGYTF
TRBJ1-2	TRBV10-3	.	CAISVDRGGDGYTF
TRBJ1-2	TRBV7-6	.	CASSLWSNYGYTF
TRBJ1-5	TRBV5-5	once	CASSPTGASQPQHF
TRBJ2-7	TRBV4-2	.	CASSQDISELYEQYF
TRBJ1-2	TRBV27	few	CASSPRTGGFAF
TRBJ1-1	TRBV14	.	CASSQTKYRGTEAFF
TRBJ1-4	TRBV28	.	CAAQRLGTTNEKLFF
TRBJ2-7	TRBV10-3	.	CAISAPSGSYEQYF
TRBJ2-1	TRBV5-1	once	CASSLGAYPYNEQFF
TRBJ1-2	TRBV19	.	CASSIETVGPPLTF
TRBJ2-2	TRBV18	.	CASSPSGNTGELFF
TRBJ2-6	TRBV19	once	CARPRRVGANVLTF
TRBJ1-2	TRBV18	.	CASSRDYGYTF
TRBJ1-5	TRBV19	.	CASNEGGQISNQPQHF
TRBJ1-6	TRBV7-2	.	CASSWARGTGVTPLHF
TRBJ2-5	TRBV9	.	CASSTTGRETQYF
TRBJ2-2	TRBV4-1	.	CASSQDPASGNTGELFF
TRBJ2-3	TRBV24-1	.	CATSAGGMVDRDTQYF
TRBJ2-7	TRBV7-2	.	CASSFSGASYEQYF
TRBJ1-1	TRBV18	.	CASSAGMNTEAFF
TRBJ2-5	TRBV18	.	CASSPPDGGRETQYF
TRBJ2-7	TRBV18	.	CASSPDLVSEQYF
TRBJ1-1	TRBV19	.	CASSIRTGGPNTEAFF
TRBJ1-1	TRBV5-5	.	CASSFSPDGATEAFF
TRBJ2-5	TRBV7-9	.	CASSLVRGLQETQYF
TRBJ2-5	TRBV2	.	CASSGTVWGTQYF
TRBJ1-1	TRBV30	once	CAWSVGRNTEAFF
TRBJ2-7	TRBV18	.	CASSPLRIPGYVSYEQYF
TRBJ1-2	TRBV18	.	CASSLTQDKNYGYTF
TRBJ2-3	TRBV5-4	.	CASSTDKEKYTSTDTQYF
TRBJ2-3	TRBV28	.	CASSQSRGLRADTQYF
TRBJ1-3	TRBV10-3	.	CAISDTGSFSGNTIYF
TRBJ1-2	TRBV3-1/TRBV3-2	.	CASSQEGPGQGSGYTF
TRBJ2-7	TRBV28	.	CASRRGGAYEQYF
TRBJ2-5	TRBV9	.	CASSATGSGKTQYF
TRBJ1-1	TRBV19	.	CASSIQGWNTEAFF
TRBJ1-1	TRBV2	.	CASSESGRAEAFF
TRBJ2-1	TRBV4-2	.	CASSQDPSGGVDHEQFF
TRBJ1-5	TRBV28	.	CASSPTGVTQPQHF